This T cell receptor (beta chain) was sequenced in a study of T-cell reconstitution after alpha-beta-depleted transplantation in children. The CDR3 is made up of 16 amino acids. Germline V gene lookup returns CDR1 MNHNS and CDR2 SASEGT. V shed 2 bases and J shed 0 bases, with 11 bases lying between them. As it was prepared, the TCRbeta library received unique molecular identifiers. TCRdb analysed the PCR reads with MiXCR anew, one entry per CDR3 protein. The table includes over 200,000 distinct CDR3 sequences, approximately 9.5% detected once. This specimen was PBMCs from the stem cell graft donor, taken from the stem cell graft. The TCR originated in a human donor who donated a stem cell graft to a child with acute lymphoblastic leukemia. J is TRBJ2-1 and V is TRBV6-1, with D possibly TRBD2 on 6 matching bases. The CDR3 sequence is CASSEHGLSSYNEQFF. CDR3 DNA sequence: TGTGCCAGCAGTGAACACGGACTAAGCTCCTACAATGAGCAGTTCTTC.